The clone carrying this TCR beta chain has more than one count but fewer than ten. Its matching antigen is unknown. The CDR3 length is 14 residues. V trimming: 6 bases; J trimming: 5 bases; junction bases outside the gene matches: 6. CDR1 and CDR2 from the germline V gene are MNHEY and SVGAGI. Use of 60 Vbeta and 13 Jbeta primers characterized the PCR. Only in-frame clones appear in the TCRdb table, and some are missing; sequencing was by immunoSEQ multiplex PCR. The profile shows about 140,000 clones, 73% of them singletons. The record originates from a study of cytomegalovirus exposure and HLA in healthy donors. Study outcomes and limitations: Several of the most significant clusters were apparently associated with common viral pathogens in a later analysis.

V usage is TRBV6-5 and J usage is TRBJ1-5; 8 nucleotides match TRBD1. The TCR originated in a woman between 40 and 55 years old in good health and CMV-seronegative. The sequencing sample was made of PBMCs. CDR3 in amino acids: CASRQDRAHQPQHF. The CDR3 nucleotides are TGTGCCAGCAGACAGGACAGGGCACATCAGCCCCAGCATTTT.